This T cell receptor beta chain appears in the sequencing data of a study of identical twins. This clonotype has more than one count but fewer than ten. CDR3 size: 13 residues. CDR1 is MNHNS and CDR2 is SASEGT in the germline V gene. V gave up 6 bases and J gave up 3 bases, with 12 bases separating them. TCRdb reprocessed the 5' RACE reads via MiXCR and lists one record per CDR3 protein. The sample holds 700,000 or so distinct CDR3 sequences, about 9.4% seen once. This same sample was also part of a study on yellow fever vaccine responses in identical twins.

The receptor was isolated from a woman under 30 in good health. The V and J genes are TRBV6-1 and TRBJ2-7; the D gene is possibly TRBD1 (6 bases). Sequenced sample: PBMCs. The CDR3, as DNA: TGTGCCAGCAGCAGAAACAGGGACTACGAGCAGTACTTC. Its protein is CASSRNRDYEQYF.